The 31 T cell receptor beta chains reported below all come from one sample, sequenced in a study of cytomegalovirus exposure and HLA in healthy donors. The PCR used 60 Vbeta and 13 Jbeta primers. Profiled with immunoSEQ multiplex PCR; TCRdb holds only in-frame clones, not every one. The sample has under 150,000 clones, around 84% seen once; the top ten hold over 5%. Sequencing was carried out using PBMCs. Receptor source: a woman aged 40 to 49 in good health and CMV-seronegative.

In its sample, this clone was seen once. This rearrangement joins TRBV9 to TRBJ2-7, with D unresolved. Germline CDR1 SGDLS, CDR2 YYNGEE. The CDR3 loop spans 16 amino acids. The V and J ends lost 3 bases and 2 bases respectively, with 18 bases between them. CDR3 in DNA: TGTGCCAGCAGCGACTTTATTGGAGCGCCGACCTACGAGCAGTACTTC. Its protein is CASSDFIGAPTYEQYF. The full variable domain, in which reference TRBV9 and TRBJ2-7 provide the parts outside the CDR3, is DSGVTQTPKHLITATGQRVTLRCSPRSGDLSVYWYQQSLDQGLQFLIQYYNGEERAKGNILERFSAQQFPDLHSELNLSSLELGDSALYFCASSDFIGAPTYEQYFGPGTRLTVT.

The rearrangement links TRBV6-5 to TRBJ1-1, with 7 positions matching TRBD1. J was trimmed by 1 base and V by 6 bases; bases with no gene match: 5. There are 14 residues in the CDR3. Germline assignment: CDR1 MNHEY and CDR2 SVGAGI. CDR3 in DNA: TGTGCCAGCAGGGCAGGGGGTTCGAACACTGAAGCTTTCTTT. Protein sequence: CASRAGGSNTEAFF.

This clone was recorded once. V is TRBV2 and J is TRBJ1-5; the D is unclear. V was trimmed by 6 bases and J by 0 bases, leaving 12 bases between them. Germline loops: CDR1 SNHLY, CDR2 FYNNEI. This CDR3 has 15 residues. DNA for the CDR3: TGTGCCAGCAGCATAGGTATAGCTAGCAATCAGCCCCAGCATTTT. The encoded protein is CASSIGIASNQPQHF. Full variable domain (outside the CDR3, taken from reference TRBV2 and TRBJ1-5): EPEVTQTPSHQVTQMGQEVILRCVPISNHLYFYWYRQILGQKVEFLVSFYNNEISEKSEIFDDQFSVERPDGSNFTLKIRSTKLEDSAMYFCASSIGIASNQPQHFGDGTRLSIL.

The J gene is TRBJ2-5, the V gene TRBV28; the match to TRBD2 covers 11 bases. The J call may be wrong; the DNA end is better matched by TRBJ2-7. Germline V gives CDR1 MDHEN, CDR2 SYDVKM. The CDR3 runs 16 residues. The CDR3 nucleotides read TGTGCCAGCAGTTCTCAAGCGGGACTAGCGGACTACGAGCAGTACTTC. Amino acid sequence: CASSSQAGLADYEQYF.

The chain carries TRBV20-1 and TRBJ2-3, with a possible D match to TRBD1 (5 bases). The CDR3 sequence is 11 residues long. Trimming pared 0 bases from V and 8 bases from J, leaving 6 bases between. Germline values: CDR1 DFQATT, CDR2 SNEGSKA (reference sequence). The CDR3 coding sequence is TGCAGTGCTAGAGAGCAGGGTACGCAGTATTTT. This gives the protein CSAREQGTQYF.

The J gene is TRBJ2-5, the V gene TRBV18; TRBD1 is a possible D gene (6 bases). V was clipped by 5 bases and J by 1 base, with 11 bases between them. There are 14 residues in the CDR3. The V gene's germline CDR1 is KGHSH and CDR2 LQKENI. The CDR3 bases are TGTGCCAGCTCAGGACAGTTCCTCCAAGAGACCCAGTACTTC. It translates to CASSGQFLQETQYF.

A remark on this clone: One junction end disagrees with the germline gene, perhaps due to a read error. The rearrangement links TRBV7-9 to TRBJ1-1; weak D call: TRBD1 (6 bases). Germline V gene data show CDR1 as SEHNR and CDR2 as FQNEAQ (reference sequence). CDR3 length: 18 amino acids. The CDR3 DNA reads as TGTTCCAGCAGCACGGCAGGGGCCTCGGATCACATGAACACTGAAGCTTTCTTT. Its translation is CSSSTAGASDHMNTEAFF.

The chain links TRBV7-2 to TRBJ2-1; unclear D gene. The V and J ends lost 5 bases and 3 bases respectively, with 14 bases between them. The CDR3 runs to 15 residues. CDR1 and CDR2 from the germline V gene are SGHTA and FQGNSA. The CDR3 is CASSHSNVGYNEQFF. Written as DNA, the CDR3 is TGTGCCAGCAGCCATTCAAACGTCGGCTACAATGAGCAGTTCTTC.

This clone has just one count. The V and J genes are TRBV4-1 and TRBJ2-2; TRBD1 matches at 7 bases. CDR1 MGHRA and CDR2 YSYEKL come from the germline V gene. CDR3 length equals 15 residues. V trimming: 6 bases; J trimming: 6 bases; junction bases outside the gene matches: 10. The CDR3 region has the DNA TGCGCCAGCAGTCGTGGACAGGTCCCGTCCGGGGAGCTGTTTTTT. Translated: CASSRGQVPSGELFF.

This clone was seen more than once but under ten times. The V gene is TRBV19, the J gene TRBJ1-1; D gene ambiguous. The CDR3 contains 13 residues. CDR1 and CDR2 (germline): LNHDA, SQIVND (reference sequence). V lost 3 bases and J 0 bases, leaving 5 bases between the germline ends. CDR3 in DNA: TGTGCCAGTAGTATTTCCGTGAACACTGAAGCTTTCTTT. This translates into CASSISVNTEAFF.

The chain has TRBV11-2 and TRBJ2-1; TRBD1 is a possible D gene (6 bases). The CDR3 contains 16 residues. The germline V gene has CDR1 SGHAT and CDR2 FQNNGV. Trimming left V 5 bases short and J 0 bases short, with 14 bases between. The CDR3 nucleotides read TGTGCCAGCAGCACATTGACAGGCAGCTCCTACAATGAGCAGTTCTTC. Translated: CASSTLTGSSYNEQFF. The variable domain in full, with the rest retrieved from reference TRBV11-2 and TRBJ2-1, is EAGVAQSPRYKIIEKRQSVAFWCNPISGHATLYWYQQILGQGPKLLIQFQNNGVVDDSQLPKDRFSAERLKGVDSTLKIQPAKLEDSAVYLCASSTLTGSSYNEQFFGPGTRLTVL.

Here the CDR3 reads CASSLEGEQFF. In nucleotides, the CDR3 is TGTGCCAGCAGTTTAGAGGGTGAGCAGTTCTTC. This rearrangement joins TRBV28 to TRBJ2-1, with a possible D match to TRBD2 (5 bases). Germline CDR1 and CDR2: MDHEN and SYDVKM. The CDR3 has 11 amino acids. V lost 2 bases and J lost 9, with 5 bases in between.

The V and J genes are TRBV4-1 and TRBJ2-7, with D maybe TRBD1 (6 bases). This CDR3 has 15 amino acids. CDR1 and CDR2 from the germline V gene are MGHRA and YSYEKL. V lost 1 base, J lost 1 base, and 11 bases lay in between. The CDR3 loop reads CASSQVGRGSYEQYF. The CDR3 DNA sequence: TGCGCCAGCAGCCAAGTGGGCAGGGGTTCCTACGAGCAGTACTTC.

The V and J genes are TRBV2 and TRBJ2-1, with a tentative D call TRBD1 (5 bases). The V gene lost 4 bases and the J gene lost 0 bases, with 7 bases spanning the gap. CDR1 is SNHLY, CDR2 FYNNEI, per germline. The CDR3 is 14 amino acids. The CDR3: CASSVDSSYNEQFF. The DNA for the CDR3 is TGTGCCAGCAGTGTTGACAGCTCCTACAATGAGCAGTTCTTC. Full variable domain (outside the CDR3, taken from reference TRBV2 and TRBJ2-1): EPEVTQTPSHQVTQMGQEVILRCVPISNHLYFYWYRQILGQKVEFLVSFYNNEISEKSEIFDDQFSVERPDGSNFTLKIRSTKLEDSAMYFCASSVDSSYNEQFFGPGTRLTVL.

This chain links TRBV20-1 with TRBJ1-1, with D hard to call. The germline V and J ends were trimmed by 3 bases and 8 bases, with 7 bases remaining between them. CDR1 DFQATT and CDR2 SNEGSKA come from the germline V gene (reference sequence). CDR3 length equals 10 residues. The CDR3 nucleotides read TGCAGTGCTAGGGCCTCAGAAGCTTTCTTT. Translating gives CSARASEAFF.

The chain couples TRBV6-6 to TRBJ2-7; 10 nucleotides line up with TRBD2. The germline V gene has CDR1 MNHNY and CDR2 SVGAGI (reference sequence). The CDR3 sequence is 14 residues long. Germline trimming cut 8 bases from V and 2 bases from J; bases unmatched to any gene: 6. The CDR3 is CASLPSGSAYEQYF. CDR3 sequence (DNA): TGTGCCAGCCTACCTAGCGGGAGCGCCTACGAGCAGTACTTC.

As to this clone: A read error may account for a junction end that differs from germline. This chain uses TRBV5-6 with TRBJ2-6; D might be TRBD1 (5 bases). The length of the CDR3 is 17 residues. Per the germline V gene, CDR1 is SGHDT and CDR2 is YYEEEE. CDR3 DNA: TGTGCCAGCAGCTTGGGGGGCCCTTGGGGTGGGGCCAACGGCCTGACTTTC. Amino acid sequence: CASSLGGPWGGANGLTF.

The chain combines TRBV28 with TRBJ2-2, with D maybe TRBD2 (6 bases). This CDR3 comprises 14 residues. V was pared by 10 bases and J by 4 bases, with 16 bases between. CDR1 is MDHEN, CDR2 SYDVKM, per germline. CDR3 protein: CATSRIGSTGELFF. CDR3 sequence (DNA): TGTGCCACTTCCCGCATCGGGAGCACCGGGGAGCTGTTTTTT.

The chain employs TRBV11-2 and TRBJ2-4; D perhaps matches TRBD2 (5 bases). Germline V gives CDR1 SGHAT, CDR2 FQNNGV. Trimming took 0 bases from V and 9 from J, leaving 12 bases between them. The CDR3 is 14 amino acids. The CDR3 DNA reads as TGTGCCAGCAGCTTAGAAAGAGGGATTGGCATTCAGTACTTC. Its protein is CASSLERGIGIQYF.

The V gene is TRBV27, the J gene TRBJ1-1; no clear D. This CDR3 has 16 amino acids. Germline lookup yields CDR1 MNHEY and CDR2 SMNVEV (reference sequence). V was trimmed by 5 bases and J by 0 bases, leaving 16 bases between them. The CDR3 here is CASSLYKADMNTEAFF. The DNA of the CDR3 is TGTGCCAGCAGTCTCTACAAGGCGGATATGAACACTGAAGCTTTCTTT.

Note on this clone: The germline gene is not matched at one end of the junction; a read error may be the cause. V usage is TRBV11-2 and J usage is TRBJ2-5; maybe TRBD1 (6 bases). Germline-derived CDR1 and CDR2 are SGHAT and FQNNGV. The CDR3 totals 14 residues. The CDR3 loop is CASSPRGPQEIQYF. CDR3 DNA sequence: TGTGCCAGCAGCCCCAGGGGCCCTCAAGAGATCCAGTACTTC.

The rearrangement links TRBV11-3 to TRBJ2-1, with 8 bases that match TRBD1. This CDR3 contains 17 residues. V trimming: 3 bases; J trimming: 4 bases; junction bases outside the gene matches: 11. Germline loops: CDR1 SGHNT, CDR2 YENEEA. The CDR3 DNA sequence: TGTGCCAGCAGCTTTTCCCGGACCGGGACAGGATACAATGAGCAGTTCTTC. Translating gives CASSFSRTGTGYNEQFF.

The chain recombines TRBV4-1 with TRBJ1-2; D gene uncertain. Germline CDR1 is MGHRA and CDR2 is YSYEKL. This CDR3 has 12 amino acids. V dropped 6 bases and J dropped 6 bases, with 11 bases sitting between them. Written as DNA, the CDR3 is TGCGCCAGCAGAACGGCTGAGGATGGCTACACCTTC. It specifies CASRTAEDGYTF.

The chain links TRBV2 to TRBJ2-3, with 9 bases matching TRBD2. The trim removed 8 bases at V and 1 base at J, leaving 4 bases unmatched. The germline V gene has CDR1 SNHLY and CDR2 FYNNEI. This CDR3 is built from 14 residues. The CDR3 spells CASSGGRGTDTQYF. The DNA of the CDR3 is TGTGCCAGCTCCGGCGGGAGGGGCACAGATACGCAGTATTTT.

The chain has TRBV27 and TRBJ1-5, with 10 bases identical to TRBD1. V lost 6 bases to trimming and J lost 5 bases; unmatched junction nucleotides: 7. From germline, CDR1 is MNHEY and CDR2 SMNVEV (reference sequence). This CDR3 has 15 amino acids. Here the CDR3 DNA reads TGTGCCAGCAGCTCCCGGGACAGGGGATATCAGCCCCAGCATTTT. This translates into CASSSRDRGYQPQHF.

This clone was found once. The V gene is TRBV27, the J gene TRBJ2-3; 9 nucleotides align to TRBD1. Germline-derived CDR1 and CDR2 are MNHEY and SMNVEV (reference sequence). J gave up 3 bases and V 7 bases, and 8 bases lay outside the gene matches. This CDR3 region has 15 residues. The CDR3 DNA reads as TGTGCCAGCATACCGGGACAGGGAGATACAGATACGCAGTATTTT. Translation gives CASIPGQGDTDTQYF.

The chain couples TRBV6-6 to TRBJ2-7; possibly TRBD1 for D (6 bases). This CDR3 region has 13 residues. Trimming took 7 bases from V and 2 from J, leaving 12 bases between them. Germline CDR1 reads MNHNY; CDR2 reads SVGAGI (reference sequence). The chain's CDR3 is CASTLQGTYEQYF. The CDR3 bases are TGTGCCAGCACCCTACAGGGCACCTACGAGCAGTACTTC.

This clone has a handful of counts. The chain has TRBV7-2 and TRBJ2-5; unclear D gene. V was cut by 5 bases and J by 4 bases, with 8 bases left in between. The CDR3 has 12 amino acids. CDR1 SGHTA and CDR2 FQGNSA come from the germline V gene. The CDR3 DNA sequence: TGTGCCAGCAGCCGCGCGCGAGAGACCCAGTACTTC. Residues: CASSRARETQYF.

The chain recombines TRBV7-2 with TRBJ2-1; 7 bases align to TRBD1. Looked up from germline, CDR1 is SGHTA and CDR2 is FQGNSA. The ends lost 1 base at V and 6 bases at J; junction bases unmatched: 6. This CDR3 is 15 amino acids long. CDR3: CASSLGTGDFNEQFF. Here the CDR3 DNA reads TGTGCCAGCAGCTTAGGAACAGGGGATTTCAATGAGCAGTTCTTC.

The J gene is TRBJ1-5, the V gene TRBV12-2. TRBV12-2 is termed a pseudogene. The CDR3 sequence is 13 residues long. Here the CDR3 reads CARGGQSCQPQHF. The CDR3 bases are TGTGCAAGGGGCGGGCAGTCTTGCCAGCCCCAGCATTTT.

The V call is TRBV5-1, the J call TRBJ2-1; 12 bases agree with TRBD2. Germline V CDR1 and CDR2: SGHRS, YFSETQ. The CDR3 has 15 residues. V lost 0 bases to trimming and J lost 5 bases; unmatched junction nucleotides: 0. The CDR3 DNA follows: TGCGCCAGCAGCTTGGGGACTAGCGGGGACAATGAGCAGTTCTTC. Residues: CASSLGTSGDNEQFF.